This passage covers 32 T cell receptor beta chains from one sample sequenced in a study of blood T cell repertoires in COVID-19. The protocol was immunoSEQ multiplex PCR, while the TCRdb copy is restricted to in-frame clones and leaves out a portion. The sample carries approximately 280,000 clones, approximately 86% recorded once. The sample was peripheral blood. These receptors came from a woman aged 25-40 years who had recovered from COVID-19.

This chain connects TRBV28 to TRBJ2-7; D gene uncertain. Germline-derived CDR1 and CDR2 are MDHEN and SYDVKM. The CDR3 is made up of 11 amino acids. V gave up 3 bases and J gave up 3 bases, with 3 bases separating them. This chain's CDR3 is CASSFNYEQYF. CDR3 nucleotides: TGTGCCAGCAGTTTTAACTACGAGCAGTACTTC.

This clone was picked up one time. The V gene is TRBV3-1 (or the pseudogene TRBV3-2), the J gene TRBJ2-3, with 9 nucleotides matching TRBD1. V trimming: 2 bases; J trimming: 0 bases; junction bases outside the gene matches: 6. This CDR3 is 17 amino acids long. Germline V gene sequence: CDR1 LGHDT, CDR2 YNNKEL (reference sequence). As DNA, the CDR3 is TGTGCCAGCAGCCAAAGGCGGACAGGGGCTAGCACAGATACGCAGTATTTT. It is translated as CASSQRRTGASTDTQYF.

The rearrangement links TRBV5-1 to TRBJ2-7; the D gene is possibly TRBD1 (6 bases). Germline V CDR1 and CDR2: SGHRS, YFSETQ. The ends were cut back, 7 bases at V and 5 bases at J, with 13 bases in the middle. There are 12 residues in the CDR3. CDR3 in DNA: TGCGCCAGCTCGACCCAGGGGAACGAGCAGTACTTC. This codes for CASSTQGNEQYF.

This clone was counted only a few times. J is TRBJ2-2 and V is TRBV5-1; tentatively, D is TRBD2 (6 bases). The CDR3 covers 16 residues. The V gene's germline CDR1 is SGHRS and CDR2 YFSETQ. With 6 bases removed from V and 0 bases from J, the gap between germline ends came to 15 bases. Here the CDR3 reads CASTRRAGTNTGELFF. The CDR3 nucleotides are TGCGCCAGCACCCGGAGGGCAGGGACGAACACCGGGGAGCTGTTTTTT. Combining the CDR3 with reference TRBV5-1 and TRBJ2-2 gives the whole variable domain KAGVTQTPRYLIKTRGQQVTLSCSPISGHRSVSWYQQTPGQGLQFLFEYFSETQRNKGNFPGRFSGRQFSNSRSEMNVSTLELGDSALYLCASTRRAGTNTGELFFGEGSRLTVL.

The chain carries TRBV7-3 and TRBJ2-1; 16 bases fit TRBD2. The CDR3 has 16 residues. V trimming: 4 bases; J trimming: 9 bases; junction bases outside the gene matches: 6. CDR1 and CDR2 from the germline V gene are SGHTA and FQGTGA. CDR3 residues: CASSSGTSGRASEQFF. DNA of the CDR3: TGTGCCAGCAGCTCCGGGACTAGCGGGAGGGCCTCTGAGCAGTTCTTC.

The J gene is TRBJ2-7, the V gene TRBV4-2; TRBD2 matches at 9 bases. The CDR3 is 15 amino acids. From germline, CDR1 is LGHNA and CDR2 YNFKEQ. The ends lost 0 bases at V and 4 bases at J; junction bases unmatched: 4. The CDR3 nucleotides are TGTGCCAGCAGCCAAGACGGCGGGGGGGCTTACGAGCAGTACTTC. Its translation: CASSQDGGGAYEQYF.

V is TRBV27 and J is TRBJ2-6, with 8 bases lining up with TRBD2. The V segment lost 3 bases and the J segment 0 bases; nucleotides outside the gene matches: 13. Germline-derived CDR1 and CDR2 are MNHEY and SMNVEV (reference sequence). The CDR3 contains 20 residues. CDR3 loop: CASSFLRAGVTTSGANVLTF. The CDR3 DNA is TGTGCCAGCAGTTTCCTCCGAGCGGGAGTCACAACCTCTGGGGCCAACGTCCTGACTTTC.

The rearrangement uses TRBV27 and TRBJ2-3, with TRBD1 as a possible D gene (6 bases). V was shortened by 8 bases and J by 10 bases, with 16 bases between the two germline ends. The germline V gene has CDR1 MNHEY and CDR2 SMNVEV (reference sequence). This CDR3 comprises 12 residues. CDR3 coding DNA: TGTGCCAGCCGATTCAGACAGGATGCGCAGTATTTT. Its translation is CASRFRQDAQYF.

The chain links TRBV7-8 to TRBJ2-1; 13 bases line up with TRBD2. V dropped 5 bases and J dropped 8; count of bases not matched to a gene: 9. CDR3 length: 16 residues. Germline V gene lookup returns CDR1 SGHVS and CDR2 FQNEAQ. The CDR3 nucleotides are TGTGCCAGCAGCCGAACTAGCGGGGGGGCTGGGGATGAGCAGTTCTTC. Encoded protein: CASSRTSGGAGDEQFF.

The genes are TRBV28 and TRBJ2-3; 7 positions match TRBD2. Germline CDR1 MDHEN, CDR2 SYDVKM. CDR3 size: 13 residues. V trimming: 2 bases; J trimming: 6 bases; junction bases outside the gene matches: 2. CDR3 DNA sequence: TGTGCCAGCAGTTTAGGGGGGGTCGATACGCAGTATTTT. The encoded protein is CASSLGGVDTQYF.

This chain joins TRBV12-5 and TRBJ2-5, with TRBD1 identical over 8 bases. The germline V gene encodes CDR1 LGHNT and CDR2 FRNRAP. V trimming: 5 bases; J trimming: 5 bases; junction bases outside the gene matches: 22. The CDR3 length is 19 residues. The chain's CDR3 is CASGPPGQGSGARGETQYF. In DNA, the CDR3 is TGTGCTAGTGGTCCGCCTGGACAGGGAAGCGGCGCAAGGGGGGAGACCCAGTACTTC.

The chain uses TRBV12-3 or TRBV12-4 and TRBJ2-1; D is uncertain. CDR3 length: 11 residues. Trimming removed 5 bases at V and 4 bases at J, with 3 bases between. In DNA, the CDR3 is TGTGCCAGCAGTCAATACAATGAGCAGTTCTTC. Translating gives CASSQYNEQFF.

The chain employs TRBV6-2 or TRBV6-3 and TRBJ2-1; a possible D gene is TRBD2 (6 bases). The CDR3 spans 12 residues. Germline lookup yields CDR1 MNHEY and CDR2 SVGEGT. The V and J ends lost 2 bases and 7 bases respectively, with 6 bases between them. CDR3 DNA sequence: TGTGCCAGCAGTTACGGGGGGAATGAGCAGTTCTTC. It specifies CASSYGGNEQFF.

This clone turned up a few times. The chain is built from TRBV4-1 and TRBJ2-6; a possible D gene is TRBD1 (5 bases). Germline V gene data show CDR1 as MGHRA and CDR2 as YSYEKL. Trimming stripped 7 bases from V and 4 bases from J, with 17 bases between. The CDR3 has 16 amino acids. CDR3 loop: CASTDWGRVGANVLTF. DNA for the CDR3: TGCGCCAGCACCGATTGGGGCAGGGTCGGGGCCAACGTCCTGACTTTC.

The chain joins TRBV5-6 to TRBJ2-3; D is undetermined. Germline-derived CDR1 and CDR2 are SGHDT and YYEEEE. Trimming left V 0 bases short and J 0 bases short, with 5 bases between. The CDR3 extends over 14 amino acids. The CDR3 nucleotides read TGTGCCAGCAGCTTGGTTCGGAGCACAGATACGCAGTATTTT. Translating it yields CASSLVRSTDTQYF.

This clone was counted a few times. The V gene is TRBV15, the J gene TRBJ1-4; TRBD1 matches 10 bases. With V trimmed by 4 bases and J by 6 bases, 8 bases remained unmatched. The CDR3 sequence is 16 residues long. The germline gives CDR1 LNHNV, CDR2 YYDKDF (reference sequence). The CDR3 bases are TGTGCCACCAGCACCGAACGGGGACAGGGGCATGAAAAACTGTTTTTT. Amino acid sequence: CATSTERGQGHEKLFF.

V is TRBV27 and J is TRBJ1-1, with 9 bases identical to TRBD1. The CDR3 runs 15 residues. V lost 5 bases, J lost 0 bases, and 4 bases stayed unmatched. Germline V gene sequence: CDR1 MNHEY, CDR2 SMNVEV (reference sequence). The CDR3 here is CASSPWDRVNTEAFF. CDR3 nucleotides: TGTGCCAGCAGTCCCTGGGACAGGGTGAACACTGAAGCTTTCTTT.

The chain carries TRBV7-9 and TRBJ1-1; D not certain. CDR1 SEHNR and CDR2 FQNEAQ come from the germline V gene (reference sequence). The CDR3 loop spans 14 amino acids. Between the trimmed V and J ends, which lost 4 bases and 1 base, there was a span of 10 bases. CDR3: CASSSGYGNTEAFF. As DNA, the CDR3 is TGTGCCAGCAGCTCTGGTTACGGGAACACTGAAGCTTTCTTT.

The rearrangement joins TRBV2 to TRBJ1-1; TRBD1 aligns across 9 bases. The J segment lost 4 bases and the V segment lost 2 bases, leaving 5 bases of the junction unmatched. From germline, CDR1 is SNHLY and CDR2 FYNNEI. The CDR3 runs 15 residues. The CDR3 DNA reads TGTGCCAGCAGTGAACCCGGGACAGGGATCACTGAAGCTTTCTTT. Its protein product is CASSEPGTGITEAFF.

V and J are TRBV5-1 and TRBJ2-5; 13 nucleotides agree with TRBD2. V shed 1 base and J 4 bases; nucleotides not matched to a gene: 10. Germline lookup yields CDR1 SGHRS and CDR2 YFSETQ. The CDR3 has 18 amino acids. The CDR3 protein is CASSLTGPGLAGPETQYF. The CDR3 bases are TGCGCCAGCAGCTTGACCGGGCCGGGACTAGCGGGACCAGAGACCCAGTACTTC.

The chain couples TRBV3-1 (or the pseudogene TRBV3-2) to TRBJ2-3, with D possibly TRBD1 on 6 matching bases. Germline CDR1 is LGHDT and CDR2 is YNNKEL (reference sequence). Trimming left V 0 bases short and J 5 bases short, with 15 bases between. This CDR3 comprises 16 residues. The CDR3 loop is CASSQDQIRGEDTQYF. CDR3 in DNA: TGTGCCAGCAGCCAAGATCAGATCAGGGGCGAAGATACGCAGTATTTT.

The chain recombines TRBV4-3 with TRBJ1-4; weak D call: TRBD1 (6 bases). Per germline, CDR1 LGHNA and CDR2 YSLEER. The CDR3 length is 14 residues. V was cut by 11 bases and J by 5 bases, with 18 bases left in between. The CDR3 sequence is CAGNREGLNEKLFF. The CDR3 DNA is TGCGCCGGAAACAGGGAGGGTTTGAATGAAAAACTGTTTTTT.

For this clone: In the same sample, other DNA sequences code for this CDR3. The J gene is TRBJ1-6, the V gene TRBV3-1 (or the pseudogene TRBV3-2), with D uncertain. V shed 4 bases and J shed 6 bases, with 13 bases lying between them. The length of the CDR3 is 15 residues. The germline gives CDR1 LGHDT, CDR2 YNNKEL (reference sequence). CDR3 region: CASSPRGGSNSPLHF. Written as DNA, the CDR3 is TGTGCCAGCAGCCCTCGGGGAGGCTCTAATTCACCCCTCCACTTT.

The V and J genes are TRBV4-1 and TRBJ2-3; 7 bases fit TRBD1. Germline V gene sequence: CDR1 MGHRA, CDR2 YSYEKL. The CDR3 length is 14 residues. V gave up 1 base and J gave up 5 bases; unmatched junction bases: 3. The CDR3 sequence is CASSQAGTVDTQYF. The CDR3 region has the DNA TGCGCCAGCAGCCAAGCCGGGACAGTAGATACGCAGTATTTT.

This rearrangement joins TRBV5-6 to TRBJ2-1; D not resolved. This CDR3 has 12 residues. Trimming removed 4 bases at V and 5 bases at J, with 7 bases between. Germline CDR1 is SGHDT and CDR2 is YYEEEE. The CDR3 DNA reads as TGTGCCAGCAGCGATCAGAACAATGAGCAGTTCTTC. Translated: CASSDQNNEQFF.

This chain joins TRBV5-1 and TRBJ2-7; weak D call: TRBD2 (5 bases). Looked up from germline, CDR1 is SGHRS and CDR2 is YFSETQ. The CDR3 runs to 14 residues. Trimming pared 2 bases from V and 3 bases from J, leaving 12 bases between. The CDR3 DNA reads as TGCGCCAGCAGCTTCGACGGAGGAAGCTACGAGCAGTACTTC. It codes for CASSFDGGSYEQYF.

This chain joins TRBV6-4 and TRBJ2-5; no reliable D call. The germline gives CDR1 MRHNA, CDR2 SNTAGT. The length of the CDR3 is 13 residues. Trimming pared 6 bases from V and 1 base from J, leaving 9 bases between. The CDR3 DNA reads as TGTGCCAGCAGCGAGACATCCCAAGAGACCCAGTACTTC. Amino acid sequence: CASSETSQETQYF.

V gene TRBV4-3 combines with J gene TRBJ2-3; D gene ambiguous. The CDR3 sequence is 13 residues long. Trimming removed 0 bases from V and 3 bases from J, with 4 bases in between. Germline V lookup: CDR1 LGHNA, CDR2 YSLEER. DNA of the CDR3: TGCGCCAGCAGCCAAGAGGAGACAGATACGCAGTATTTT. It is translated as CASSQEETDTQYF.

The V gene is TRBV19, the J gene TRBJ2-3; D call uncertain. Per the germline V gene, CDR1 is LNHDA and CDR2 is SQIVND (reference sequence). The CDR3 is 15 amino acids. Between the trimmed V and J ends, which lost 1 base and 2 bases, there was a span of 10 bases. The CDR3 DNA sequence: TGTGCCAGTAGTATAGGCACAGAATTCACAGATACGCAGTATTTT. Amino acids: CASSIGTEFTDTQYF.

This clone was seen a handful of times. This chain joins TRBV7-9 and TRBJ2-7; D is perhaps TRBD1 (5 bases). The CDR3 runs 14 residues. Trimming left V 6 bases short and J 7 bases short, with 19 bases between. The germline CDR1 and CDR2 sequences are SEHNR and FQNEAQ (reference sequence). The CDR3, as DNA: TGTGCCAGCAGGCCTGACCAGGGTTCGGGTGAGCAGTACTTC. It is translated as CASRPDQGSGEQYF. Combining the CDR3 with reference TRBV7-9 and TRBJ2-7 gives the whole variable domain DTGVSQNPRHKITKRGQNVTFRCDPISEHNRLYWYRQTLGQGPEFLTYFQNEAQLEKSRLLSDRFSAERPKGSFSTLEIQRTEQGDSAMYLCASRPDQGSGEQYFGPGTRLTVT.

J is TRBJ2-1 and V is TRBV5-1; D might be TRBD2 (5 bases). CDR3 length equals 14 residues. CDR1 and CDR2 (germline): SGHRS, YFSETQ. V was trimmed by 5 bases and J by 2 bases, leaving 11 bases between them. CDR3 bases: TGCGCCAGCAGACGGGAAGGAGCCTACAATGAGCAGTTCTTC. Protein sequence: CASRREGAYNEQFF.

The chain couples TRBV6-5 to TRBJ2-5; 9 nucleotides align to TRBD1. The V and J ends lost 6 bases and 5 bases, in that order; junction bases with no gene match: 1. The CDR3 has 12 amino acids. Germline V gene lookup returns CDR1 MNHEY and CDR2 SVGAGI. CDR3 loop: CASRGTGETQYF. CDR3 nucleotide sequence: TGTGCCAGCAGGGGGACAGGGGAGACCCAGTACTTC.